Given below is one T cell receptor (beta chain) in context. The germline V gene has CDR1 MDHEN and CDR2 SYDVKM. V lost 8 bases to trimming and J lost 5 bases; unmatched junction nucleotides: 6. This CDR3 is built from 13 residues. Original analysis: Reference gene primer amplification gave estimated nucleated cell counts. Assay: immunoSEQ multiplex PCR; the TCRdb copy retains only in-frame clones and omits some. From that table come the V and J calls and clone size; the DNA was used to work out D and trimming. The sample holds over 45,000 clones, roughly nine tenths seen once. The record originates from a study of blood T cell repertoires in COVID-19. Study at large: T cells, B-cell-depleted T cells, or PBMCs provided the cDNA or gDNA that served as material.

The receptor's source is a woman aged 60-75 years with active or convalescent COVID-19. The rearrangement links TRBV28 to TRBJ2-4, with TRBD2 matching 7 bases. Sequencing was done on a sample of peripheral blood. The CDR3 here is CASVRLAENIQYF. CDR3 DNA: TGTGCCAGCGTGCGTCTAGCGGAAAACATTCAGTACTTC.